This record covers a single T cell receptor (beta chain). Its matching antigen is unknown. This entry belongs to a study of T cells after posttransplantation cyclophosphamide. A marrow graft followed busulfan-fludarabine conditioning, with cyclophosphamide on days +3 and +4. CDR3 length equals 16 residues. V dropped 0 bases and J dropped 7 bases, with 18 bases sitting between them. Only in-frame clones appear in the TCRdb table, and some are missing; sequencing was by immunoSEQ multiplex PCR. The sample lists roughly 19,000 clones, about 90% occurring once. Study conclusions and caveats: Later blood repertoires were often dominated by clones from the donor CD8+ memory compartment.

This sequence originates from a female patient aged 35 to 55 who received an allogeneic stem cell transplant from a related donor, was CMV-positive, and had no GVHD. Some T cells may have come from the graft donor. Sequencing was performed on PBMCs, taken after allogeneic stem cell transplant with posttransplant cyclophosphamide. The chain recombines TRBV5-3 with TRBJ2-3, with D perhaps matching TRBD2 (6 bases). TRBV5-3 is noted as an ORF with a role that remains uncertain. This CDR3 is CARSLVRDSNPHTQYF. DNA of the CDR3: TGTGCCAGAAGCTTGGTTCGGGACTCAAACCCCCATACGCAGTATTTT.